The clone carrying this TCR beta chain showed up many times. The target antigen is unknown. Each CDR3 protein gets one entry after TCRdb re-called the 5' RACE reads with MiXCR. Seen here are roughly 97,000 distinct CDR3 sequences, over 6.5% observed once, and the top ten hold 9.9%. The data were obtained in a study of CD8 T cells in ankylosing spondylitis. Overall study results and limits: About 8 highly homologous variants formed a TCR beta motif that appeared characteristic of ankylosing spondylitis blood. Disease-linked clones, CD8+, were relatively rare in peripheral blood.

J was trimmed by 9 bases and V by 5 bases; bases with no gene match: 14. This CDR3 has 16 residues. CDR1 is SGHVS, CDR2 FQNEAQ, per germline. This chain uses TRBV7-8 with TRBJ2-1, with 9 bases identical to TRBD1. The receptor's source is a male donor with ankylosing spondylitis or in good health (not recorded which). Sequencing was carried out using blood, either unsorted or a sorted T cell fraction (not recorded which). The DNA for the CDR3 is TGTGCCAGCAGCCTAAGGACCGGGACAGGGAAAAGTGAGCAGTTCTTC. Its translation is CASSLRTGTGKSEQFF.